The 10 T cell receptor beta chains presented below share a single source sample, sequenced in a study of cytomegalovirus exposure and HLA in healthy donors. The PCR had 60 Vbeta and 13 Jbeta primers. Generated by immunoSEQ multiplex PCR, the TCRdb table keeps only in-frame clones and is missing some. This sample has approximately 130,000 clones, with roughly 80% found just once. Sequenced: PBMCs. These receptors all come from a woman in her late teens or twenties in good health and CMV-seronegative.

This clone was observed a few times. The V and J genes are TRBV28 and TRBJ1-1; weak D call: TRBD1 (5 bases). Germline V gene data show CDR1 as MDHEN and CDR2 as SYDVKM. The CDR3 covers 14 residues. Trimming stripped 7 bases from V and 1 base from J, with 13 bases between. This CDR3 reads CASKQGTSNTEAFF. In DNA, the CDR3 is TGTGCCAGCAAGCAGGGAACCTCGAACACTGAAGCTTTCTTT.

The rearrangement joins TRBV2 to TRBJ2-3, with 7 bases lining up with TRBD2. Unmatched junction bases numbered 4, after V lost 3 bases and J lost 1 base. This CDR3 region has 15 residues. Germline CDR1 SNHLY, CDR2 FYNNEI. The DNA for the CDR3 is TGTGCCAGCAGTGACCCGGGACTACGCACAGATACGCAGTATTTT. Translated: CASSDPGLRTDTQYF.

The V gene is TRBV7-9, the J gene TRBJ2-7; maybe TRBD2 (5 bases). This CDR3 contains 13 residues. Germline V CDR1 and CDR2: SEHNR, FQNEAQ (reference sequence). V dropped 0 bases and J dropped 2 bases, with 5 bases sitting between them. CDR3 amino acids: CASSLATTYEQYF. CDR3 DNA sequence: TGTGCCAGCAGCTTAGCGACTACCTACGAGCAGTACTTC. Full variable domain (rest looked up from reference TRBV7-9 and TRBJ2-7): DTGVSQNPRHKITKRGQNVTFRCDPISEHNRLYWYRQTLGQGPEFLTYFQNEAQLEKSRLLSDRFSAERPKGSFSTLEIQRTEQGDSAMYLCASSLATTYEQYFGPGTRLTVT.

This chain links TRBV4-3 with TRBJ1-1, with D possibly matching TRBD1 (5 bases). The CDR3 is 15 residues long. V lost 7 bases and J lost 1, with 16 bases in between. CDR1 is LGHNA, CDR2 YSLEER, per germline. Here the CDR3 DNA reads TGCGCCAGCACCCCCCGGCGGGGACGGAACACTGAAGCTTTCTTT. Protein: CASTPRRGRNTEAFF.

The CDR3: CASSYPQGDYGYTF. For the CDR3, the DNA is TGTGCCAGCAGTTACCCACAGGGAGACTATGGCTACACCTTC. This chain connects TRBV6-6 to TRBJ1-2, with a weak D call TRBD1 (6 bases). V shed 2 bases and J shed 3 bases, with 10 bases lying between them. Looked up from germline, CDR1 is MNHNY and CDR2 is SVGAGI (reference sequence). The CDR3 is 14 residues long.

The CDR3 DNA reads as TGTGCCAGCAGCTTGTTTCAGGGGCCGGCAACTAATGAAAAACTGTTTTTT. This translates into CASSLFQGPATNEKLFF. The chain recombines TRBV5-6 with TRBJ1-4, with D perhaps TRBD1 (6 bases). The V and J ends lost 1 base and 0 bases respectively, with 13 bases between them. Germline V gene lookup returns CDR1 SGHDT and CDR2 YYEEEE. The CDR3 totals 17 residues. The variable domain in full, with the rest retrieved from reference TRBV5-6 and TRBJ1-4, is DAGVTQSPTHLIKTRGQQVTLRCSPKSGHDTVSWYQQALGQGPQFIFQYYEEEERQRGNFPDRFSGHQFPNYSSELNVNALLLGDSALYLCASSLFQGPATNEKLFFGSGTQLSVL.

CDR3 in amino acids: CASSQGQGAGNTIYF. The CDR3 DNA reads as TGCGCCAGCAGCCAAGGACAGGGAGCAGGAAACACCATATATTTT. The chain joins TRBV4-1 to TRBJ1-3; 7 nucleotides align to TRBD1. Trimming took 1 base from V and 4 from J; bases not matched to a gene: 4. In germline, CDR1 is MGHRA, CDR2 YSYEKL. The CDR3 is 15 residues long.

This chain links TRBV5-1 with TRBJ2-5, with D possibly TRBD2 on 6 matching bases. The germline V gene has CDR1 SGHRS and CDR2 YFSETQ. CDR3 length: 15 amino acids. V lost 5 bases, J lost 2 bases, and 16 bases lay in between. CDR3 in amino acids: CASSPGEVGQETQYF. Here the CDR3 DNA reads TGCGCCAGCAGTCCCGGGGAGGTTGGACAAGAGACCCAGTACTTC. Full variable domain (missing parts from reference TRBV5-1 and TRBJ2-5): KAGVTQTPRYLIKTRGQQVTLSCSPISGHRSVSWYQQTPGQGLQFLFEYFSETQRNKGNFPGRFSGRQFSNSRSEMNVSTLELGDSALYLCASSPGEVGQETQYFGPGTRLLVL.

In regard to this clone: The limits of the CDR3 on the DNA are not certain, so only TCRdb's listed CDR3 is given. J is TRBJ1-2 and V is TRBV5-1; the D call TRBD1 from the table was never checked on the DNA. Germline V lookup: CDR1 SGHRS, CDR2 YFSETQ. Ends included, the CDR3 has 13 residues. CDR3 loop: CASSLEVGTGNTF.

V gene TRBV11-2 combines with J gene TRBJ2-2; 8 bases match TRBD1. From germline, CDR1 is SGHAT and CDR2 FQNNGV. The CDR3 loop spans 16 amino acids. Trimming cost V 1 base and J 7 bases; bases outside gene matches: 8. CDR3 sequence: CASSLGSGGMNGELFF. Here the CDR3 DNA reads TGTGCCAGCAGCTTAGGCTCAGGGGGCATGAACGGGGAGCTGTTTTTT.